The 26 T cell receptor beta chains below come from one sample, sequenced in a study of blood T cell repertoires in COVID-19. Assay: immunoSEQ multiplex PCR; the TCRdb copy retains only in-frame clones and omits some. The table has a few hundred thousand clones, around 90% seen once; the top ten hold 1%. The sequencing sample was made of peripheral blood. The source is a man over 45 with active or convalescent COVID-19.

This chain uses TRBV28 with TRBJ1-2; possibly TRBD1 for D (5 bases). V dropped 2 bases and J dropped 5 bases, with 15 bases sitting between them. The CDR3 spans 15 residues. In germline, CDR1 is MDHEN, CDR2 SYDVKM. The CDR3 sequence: CASSLRHGTSYGYTF. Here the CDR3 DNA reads TGTGCCAGCAGTTTACGTCACGGGACTTCGTATGGCTACACCTTC.

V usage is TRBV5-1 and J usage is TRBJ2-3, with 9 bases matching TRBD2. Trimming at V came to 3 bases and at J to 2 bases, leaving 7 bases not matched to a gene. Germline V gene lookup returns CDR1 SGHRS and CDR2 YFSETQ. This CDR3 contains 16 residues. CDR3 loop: CASSSHLAGVTDTQYF. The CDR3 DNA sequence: TGCGCCAGCAGCTCGCATTTAGCGGGAGTCACAGATACGCAGTATTTT. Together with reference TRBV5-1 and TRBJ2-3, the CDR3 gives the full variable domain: KAGVTQTPRYLIKTRGQQVTLSCSPISGHRSVSWYQQTPGQGLQFLFEYFSETQRNKGNFPGRFSGRQFSNSRSEMNVSTLELGDSALYLCASSSHLAGVTDTQYFGPGTRLTVL.

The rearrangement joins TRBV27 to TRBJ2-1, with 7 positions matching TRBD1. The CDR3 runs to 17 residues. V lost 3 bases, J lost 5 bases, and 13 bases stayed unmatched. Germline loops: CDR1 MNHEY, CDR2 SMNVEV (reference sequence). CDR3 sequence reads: CASSFEGQLSKNNEQFF. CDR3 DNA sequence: TGTGCCAGCAGTTTCGAGGGACAGCTATCGAAAAACAATGAGCAGTTCTTC.

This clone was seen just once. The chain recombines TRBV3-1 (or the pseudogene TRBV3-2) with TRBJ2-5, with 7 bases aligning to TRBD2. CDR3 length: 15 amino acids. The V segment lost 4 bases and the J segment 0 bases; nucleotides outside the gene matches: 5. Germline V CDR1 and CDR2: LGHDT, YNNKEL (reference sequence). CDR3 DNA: TGTGCCAGCAGCCTACGGGGGGTAGACCAAGAGACCCAGTACTTC. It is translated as CASSLRGVDQETQYF.

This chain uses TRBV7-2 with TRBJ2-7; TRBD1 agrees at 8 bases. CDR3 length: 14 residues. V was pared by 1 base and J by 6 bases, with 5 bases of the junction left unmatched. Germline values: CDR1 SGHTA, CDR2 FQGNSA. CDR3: CASSLGGQGIEQYF. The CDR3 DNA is TGTGCCAGCAGCTTAGGCGGACAGGGAATCGAGCAGTACTTC.

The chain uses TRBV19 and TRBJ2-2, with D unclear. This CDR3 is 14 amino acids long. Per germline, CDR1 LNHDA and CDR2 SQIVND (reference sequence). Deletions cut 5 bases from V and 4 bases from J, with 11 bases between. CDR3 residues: CASSSLQATGELFF. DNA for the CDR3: TGTGCCAGTAGTTCCCTCCAGGCCACCGGGGAGCTGTTTTTT.

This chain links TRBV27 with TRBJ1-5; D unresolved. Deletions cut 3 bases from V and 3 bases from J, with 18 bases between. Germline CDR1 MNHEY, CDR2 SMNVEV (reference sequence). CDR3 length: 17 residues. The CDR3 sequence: CASSFFGEGLDNQPQHF. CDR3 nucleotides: TGTGCCAGCAGTTTTTTTGGGGAGGGTCTAGACAATCAGCCCCAGCATTTT.

The CDR3 sequence is CASSQLPGTGYQNTEAFF. In nucleotides, the CDR3 is TGTGCCAGCTCACAACTACCCGGGACAGGGTACCAGAACACTGAAGCTTTCTTT. V gene TRBV18 combines with J gene TRBJ1-1; TRBD1 aligns across 9 bases. With 4 bases clipped from V and 1 base from J, the junction kept 13 bases outside the gene matches. From germline, CDR1 is KGHSH and CDR2 LQKENI. This CDR3 is 18 amino acids long.

In DNA form, the CDR3 reads TGTGCCAGCAGCCTGACAGGGGGTCTGAATCAGCCCCAGCATTTT. Translated: CASSLTGGLNQPQHF. This rearrangement joins TRBV7-8 to TRBJ1-5, with 9 bases lining up with TRBD1. This CDR3 comprises 15 residues. With V trimmed by 5 bases and J by 4 bases, 6 bases remained unmatched. Germline-derived CDR1 and CDR2 are SGHVS and FQNEAQ.

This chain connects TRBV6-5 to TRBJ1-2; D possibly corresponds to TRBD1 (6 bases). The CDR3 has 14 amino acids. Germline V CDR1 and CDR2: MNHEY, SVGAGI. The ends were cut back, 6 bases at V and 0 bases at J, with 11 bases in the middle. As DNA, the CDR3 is TGTGCCAGCAGGGACAGCTCCACTAACTATGGCTACACCTTC. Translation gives CASRDSSTNYGYTF.

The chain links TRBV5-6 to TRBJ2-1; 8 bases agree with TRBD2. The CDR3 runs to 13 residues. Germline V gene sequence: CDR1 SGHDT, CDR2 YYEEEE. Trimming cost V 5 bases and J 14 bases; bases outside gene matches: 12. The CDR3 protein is CASRPRTGGIEFF. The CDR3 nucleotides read TGTGCCAGCAGACCTCGAACGGGGGGGATCGAGTTCTTC.

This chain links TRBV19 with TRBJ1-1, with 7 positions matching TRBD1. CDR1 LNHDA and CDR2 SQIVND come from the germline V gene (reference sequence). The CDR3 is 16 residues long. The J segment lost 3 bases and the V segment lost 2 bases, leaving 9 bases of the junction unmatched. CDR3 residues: CASSIWFRGKDTEAFF. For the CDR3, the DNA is TGTGCCAGTAGTATATGGTTCAGGGGGAAAGACACTGAAGCTTTCTTT.

In DNA form, the CDR3 reads TGTGCCAGCAGTTACTCTCGACAGGGCCTCTATGGCTACACCTTC. Protein: CASSYSRQGLYGYTF. V and J are TRBV6-5 and TRBJ1-2; 7 nucleotides agree with TRBD1. Germline trimming cut 0 bases from V and 4 bases from J; bases unmatched to any gene: 5. From germline, CDR1 is MNHEY and CDR2 SVGAGI. The CDR3 consists of 15 residues.

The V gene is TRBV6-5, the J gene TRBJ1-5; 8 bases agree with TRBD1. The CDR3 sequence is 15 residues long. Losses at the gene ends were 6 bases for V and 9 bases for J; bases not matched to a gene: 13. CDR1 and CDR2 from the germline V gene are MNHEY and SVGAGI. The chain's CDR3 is CASRRQGADGGPQHF. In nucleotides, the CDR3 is TGTGCCAGCAGGCGCCAGGGGGCCGACGGTGGGCCCCAGCATTTT.

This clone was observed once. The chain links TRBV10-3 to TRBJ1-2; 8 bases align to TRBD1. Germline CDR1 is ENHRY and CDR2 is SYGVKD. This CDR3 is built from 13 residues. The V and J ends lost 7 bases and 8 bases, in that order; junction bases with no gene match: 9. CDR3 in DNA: TGTGCCATCACGGACAGGGAGGACAAAGGCTACACCTTC. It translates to CAITDREDKGYTF.

The CDR3 sequence is CASDRGDGNHNEQFF. The CDR3 nucleotides are TGTGCCAGCGACCGGGGGGATGGCAATCACAATGAGCAGTTCTTC. This chain joins TRBV5-5 and TRBJ2-1; TRBD2 aligns across 7 bases. This CDR3 is built from 15 residues. The J segment lost 5 bases and the V segment lost 7 bases, leaving 12 bases of the junction unmatched. The germline V gene has CDR1 SGHKS and CDR2 YYEKEE (reference sequence).

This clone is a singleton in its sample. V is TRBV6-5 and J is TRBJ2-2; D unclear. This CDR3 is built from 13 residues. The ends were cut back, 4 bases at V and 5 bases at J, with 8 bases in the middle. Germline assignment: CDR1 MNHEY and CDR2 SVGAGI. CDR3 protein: CASSSVVTGELFF. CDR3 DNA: TGTGCCAGCAGTTCGGTGGTTACCGGGGAGCTGTTTTTT.

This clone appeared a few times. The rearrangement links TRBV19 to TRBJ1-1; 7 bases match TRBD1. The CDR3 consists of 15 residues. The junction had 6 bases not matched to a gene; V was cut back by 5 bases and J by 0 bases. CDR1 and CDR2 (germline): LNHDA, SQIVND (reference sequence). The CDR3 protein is CASSRHGTVNTEAFF. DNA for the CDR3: TGTGCCAGTAGTCGGCATGGGACAGTGAACACTGAAGCTTTCTTT.

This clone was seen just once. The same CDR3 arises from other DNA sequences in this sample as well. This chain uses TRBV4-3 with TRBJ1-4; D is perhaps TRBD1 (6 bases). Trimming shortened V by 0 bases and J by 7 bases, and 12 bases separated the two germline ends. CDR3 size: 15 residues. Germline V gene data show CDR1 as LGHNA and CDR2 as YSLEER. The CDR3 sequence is CASSQDRGGGEKLFF. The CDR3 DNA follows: TGCGCCAGCAGCCAAGACAGGGGCGGGGGTGAAAAACTGTTTTTT.

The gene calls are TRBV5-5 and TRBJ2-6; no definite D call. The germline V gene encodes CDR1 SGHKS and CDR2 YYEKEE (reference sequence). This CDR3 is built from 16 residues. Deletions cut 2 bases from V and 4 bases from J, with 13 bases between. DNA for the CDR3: TGTGCCAGCAGCTTTTTTCTGAGGTCCGGGGCCAACGTCCTGACTTTC. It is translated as CASSFFLRSGANVLTF.

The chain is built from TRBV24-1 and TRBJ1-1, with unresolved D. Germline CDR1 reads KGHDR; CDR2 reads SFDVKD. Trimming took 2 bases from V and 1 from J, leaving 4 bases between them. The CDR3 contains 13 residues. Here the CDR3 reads CATSDYKNTEAFF. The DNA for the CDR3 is TGTGCCACCAGTGATTATAAGAACACTGAAGCTTTCTTT.

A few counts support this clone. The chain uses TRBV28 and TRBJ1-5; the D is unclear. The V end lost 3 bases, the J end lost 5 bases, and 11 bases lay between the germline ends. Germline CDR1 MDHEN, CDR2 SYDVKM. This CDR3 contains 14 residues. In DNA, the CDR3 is TGTGCCAGCAGTTTGGCGGGTGGCGATCAGCCCCAGCATTTT. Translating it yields CASSLAGGDQPQHF.

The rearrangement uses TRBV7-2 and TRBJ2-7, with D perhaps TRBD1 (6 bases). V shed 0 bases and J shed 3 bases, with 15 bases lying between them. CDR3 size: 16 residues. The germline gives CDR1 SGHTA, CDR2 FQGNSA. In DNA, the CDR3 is TGTGCCAGCAGCTTAGCAGGCAACAGGGCGGGCTACGAGCAGTACTTC. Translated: CASSLAGNRAGYEQYF. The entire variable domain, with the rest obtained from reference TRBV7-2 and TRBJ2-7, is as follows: GAGVSQSPSNKVTEKGKDVELRCDPISGHTALYWYRQSLGQGLEFLIYFQGNSAPDKSGLPSDRFSAERTGGSVSTLTIQRTQQEDSAVYLCASSLAGNRAGYEQYFGPGTRLTVT.

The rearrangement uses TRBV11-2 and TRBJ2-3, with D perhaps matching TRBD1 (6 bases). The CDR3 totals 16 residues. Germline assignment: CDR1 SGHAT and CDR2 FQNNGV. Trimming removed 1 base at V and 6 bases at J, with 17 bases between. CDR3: CASSLAPSGASDTQYF. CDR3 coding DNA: TGTGCCAGCAGCTTAGCCCCGTCAGGGGCGTCGGATACGCAGTATTTT. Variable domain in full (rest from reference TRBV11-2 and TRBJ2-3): EAGVAQSPRYKIIEKRQSVAFWCNPISGHATLYWYQQILGQGPKLLIQFQNNGVVDDSQLPKDRFSAERLKGVDSTLKIQPAKLEDSAVYLCASSLAPSGASDTQYFGPGTRLTVL.

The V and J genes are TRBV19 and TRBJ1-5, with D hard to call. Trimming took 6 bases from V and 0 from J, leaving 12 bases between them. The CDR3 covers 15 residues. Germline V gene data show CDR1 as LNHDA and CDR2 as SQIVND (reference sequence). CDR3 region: CASSPGLNSNQPQHF. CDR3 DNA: TGTGCCAGTAGCCCCGGACTGAATAGCAATCAGCCCCAGCATTTT.

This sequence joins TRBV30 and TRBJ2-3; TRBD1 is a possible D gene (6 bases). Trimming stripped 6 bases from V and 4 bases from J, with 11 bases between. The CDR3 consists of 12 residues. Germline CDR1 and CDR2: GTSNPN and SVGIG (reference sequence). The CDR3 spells CACEQGSDTQYF. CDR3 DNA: TGTGCCTGCGAACAGGGTTCAGATACGCAGTATTTT.